This T cell receptor (beta chain) is from a study of blood T cells in healthy people across ages. The V gene lost 0 bases and the J gene lost 8 bases, with 13 bases spanning the gap. The CDR3 has 14 amino acids. The germline CDR1 and CDR2 sequences are LGHNA and YSLEER. This clonotype has more than one count but fewer than ten. Alongside a J-beta primer mix, a sample-barcoded 5' primer served in a second PCR lasting about 7 to 12 cycles. Using its own MiXCR run on the 5' RACE reads, TCRdb lists one record per CDR3 protein. The sample comprises hundreds of thousands of distinct CDR3 sequences, 45% to 50% of which are singletons, and around a third rests with the top ten.

Sequencing used blood. The sequence came from a woman aged 55-75 years in good health. The chain has TRBV4-3 and TRBJ1-2; no firm D call. This chain's CDR3 is CASSQDLTVWGYTF. In DNA form, the CDR3 reads TGCGCCAGCAGCCAAGATCTAACGGTTTGGGGCTACACCTTC.